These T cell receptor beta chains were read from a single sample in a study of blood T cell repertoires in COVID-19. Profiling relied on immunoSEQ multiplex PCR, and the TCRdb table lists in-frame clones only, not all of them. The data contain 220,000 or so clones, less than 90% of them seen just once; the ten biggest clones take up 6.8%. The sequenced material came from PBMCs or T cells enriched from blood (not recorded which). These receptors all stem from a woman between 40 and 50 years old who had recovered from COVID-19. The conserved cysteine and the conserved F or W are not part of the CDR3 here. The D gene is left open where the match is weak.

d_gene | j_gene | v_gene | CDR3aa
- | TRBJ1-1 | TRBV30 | AWSFTSRGGAF
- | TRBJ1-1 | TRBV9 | ASSVDGGYTEAF
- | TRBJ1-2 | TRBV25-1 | ASSEQGYYGYT
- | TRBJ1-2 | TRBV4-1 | ASSQPREFNYGYT
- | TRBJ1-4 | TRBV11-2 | ASSLGRRGREKLF
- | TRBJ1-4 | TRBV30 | AWSGAVGGRGEKLF
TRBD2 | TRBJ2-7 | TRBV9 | ASSVGLAGSGHYEQY
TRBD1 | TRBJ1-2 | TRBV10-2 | ASGFGTGGFAGGYT
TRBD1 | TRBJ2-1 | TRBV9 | ASSAGDRTYNEQF
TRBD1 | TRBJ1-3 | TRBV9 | ASSATGQGFFNSGNTIY
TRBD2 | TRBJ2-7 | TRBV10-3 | AISEPGGVSYEQY
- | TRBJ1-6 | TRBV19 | ASSIQPLYPLH
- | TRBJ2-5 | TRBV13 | ASSSIAVQETQY
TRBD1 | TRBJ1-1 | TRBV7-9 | ASSLQGGWTEAF
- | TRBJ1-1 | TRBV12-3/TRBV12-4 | ASKSPGNTEAF
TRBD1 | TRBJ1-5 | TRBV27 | ASSGDRGQPQH
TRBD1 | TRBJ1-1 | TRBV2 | ASSGQSGYRGFTEAF
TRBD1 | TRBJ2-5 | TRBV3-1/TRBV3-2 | ASSDRGGQETQY
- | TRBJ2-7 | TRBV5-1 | ASSLKGLGNEQY
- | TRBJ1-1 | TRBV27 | ASSPPPTSASTEAF
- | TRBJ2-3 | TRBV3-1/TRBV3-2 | ASSRRVEGGTDTQY
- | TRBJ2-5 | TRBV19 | ASSSWGVEETQY
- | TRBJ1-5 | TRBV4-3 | ASSQDYSHNQPQH
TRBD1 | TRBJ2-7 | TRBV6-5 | ASFGTGSSYEQY
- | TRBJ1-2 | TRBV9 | ASSEIGDYGYT
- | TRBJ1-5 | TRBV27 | ASSLSLRGGPQH
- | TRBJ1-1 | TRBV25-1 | ASSEYGRSCTEAF
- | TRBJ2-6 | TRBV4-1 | ASSQDQGQAGANVLT
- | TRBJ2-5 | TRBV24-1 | ATSVGAGETQY
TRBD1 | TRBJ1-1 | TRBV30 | AWSVLAGGTEAF
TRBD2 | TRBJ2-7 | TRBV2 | ASRRTSGILKSYEQY
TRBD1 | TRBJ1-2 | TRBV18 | ASSPGTGGNYGYT
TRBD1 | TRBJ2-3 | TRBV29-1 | SVTGAATDTQY
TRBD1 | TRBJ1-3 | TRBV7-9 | ASSLGQGANTIY
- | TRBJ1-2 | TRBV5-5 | ASSLDRVPYGYT
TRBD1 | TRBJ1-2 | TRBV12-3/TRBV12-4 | ASTEQGTYGYT
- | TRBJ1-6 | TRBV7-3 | ASSLNTYNSPLH
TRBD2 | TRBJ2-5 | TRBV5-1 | ASSLEASGNQETQY
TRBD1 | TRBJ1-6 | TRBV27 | ASSSQGKNSPLH
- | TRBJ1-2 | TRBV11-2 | ASSQDRLYGYT
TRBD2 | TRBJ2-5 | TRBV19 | ASNLSGRFGTQY
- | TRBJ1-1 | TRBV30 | AWSVTRGKANTEAF